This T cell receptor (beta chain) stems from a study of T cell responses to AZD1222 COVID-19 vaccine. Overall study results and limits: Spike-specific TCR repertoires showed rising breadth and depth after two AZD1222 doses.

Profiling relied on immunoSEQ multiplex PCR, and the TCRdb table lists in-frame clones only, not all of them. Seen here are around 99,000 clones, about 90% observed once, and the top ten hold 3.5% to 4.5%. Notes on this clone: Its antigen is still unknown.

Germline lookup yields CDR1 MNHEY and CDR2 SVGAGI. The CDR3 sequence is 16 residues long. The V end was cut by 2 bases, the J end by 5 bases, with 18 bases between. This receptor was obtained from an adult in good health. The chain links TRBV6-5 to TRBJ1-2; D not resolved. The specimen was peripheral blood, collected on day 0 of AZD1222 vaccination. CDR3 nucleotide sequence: TGTGCCAGCAGTTACCTCCCGGGCCCGAGAACTTATGGCTACACCTTC. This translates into CASSYLPGPRTYGYTF.